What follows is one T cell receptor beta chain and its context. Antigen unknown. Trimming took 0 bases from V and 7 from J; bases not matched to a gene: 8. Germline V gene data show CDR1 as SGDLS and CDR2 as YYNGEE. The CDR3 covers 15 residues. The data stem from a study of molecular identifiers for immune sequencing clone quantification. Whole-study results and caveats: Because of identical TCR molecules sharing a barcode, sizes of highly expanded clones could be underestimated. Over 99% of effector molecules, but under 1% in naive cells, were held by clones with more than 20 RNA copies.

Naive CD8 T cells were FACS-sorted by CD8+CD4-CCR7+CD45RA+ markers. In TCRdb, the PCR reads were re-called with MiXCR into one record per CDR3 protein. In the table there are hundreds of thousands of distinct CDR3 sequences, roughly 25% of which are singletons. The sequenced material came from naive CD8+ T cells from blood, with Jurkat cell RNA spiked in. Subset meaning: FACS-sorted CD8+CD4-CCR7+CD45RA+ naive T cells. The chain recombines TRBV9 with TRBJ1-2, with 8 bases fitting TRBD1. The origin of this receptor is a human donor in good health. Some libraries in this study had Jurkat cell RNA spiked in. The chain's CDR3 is CASSVAEGRGPGYTF. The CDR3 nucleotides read TGTGCCAGCAGCGTAGCGGAAGGCAGGGGGCCTGGCTACACCTTC. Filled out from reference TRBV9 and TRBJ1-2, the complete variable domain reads DSGVTQTPKHLITATGQRVTLRCSPRSGDLSVYWYQQSLDQGLQFLIQYYNGEERAKGNILERFSAQQFPDLHSELNLSSLELGDSALYFCASSVAEGRGPGYTFGSGTRLTVV.